The clone carrying this TCR beta chain was seen only once. The antigen is unknown. CDR1 and CDR2 (germline): LNHDA, SQIVND (reference sequence). The V and J ends lost 3 bases and 4 bases, in that order; junction bases with no gene match: 10. The CDR3 length is 16 residues. The sample is drawn from a study of OX40 agonist ivuxolimab in advanced cancers. As for the study in general: The patients' treatment was ivuxolimab, an agonistic anti-OX40 (CD134) antibody. Partial responses were observed in three patients, of whom one had hepatocellular carcinoma and two had cutaneous melanoma. Overall study findings and caveats: The study observed clonal expansion of CD4+ and CD8+ blood T cells by week 6 at 0.1 to 3.0 mg/kg.

Here immunoSEQ multiplex PCR was the method, and the copy in TCRdb shows in-frame clones only, minus some. Of 50,000 to 75,000 clones in the sample, 87% were seen once. Sequences were derived from CD4+ or CD8+ T cells sorted from blood, sampled in a trial of the OX40 agonist ivuxolimab. The gene calls are TRBV19 and TRBJ1-2; TRBD1 matches 8 bases. The TCR comes from an adult with an advanced solid tumor such as melanoma, head and neck, liver or kidney cancer. CDR3 residues: CASSMDRVVLRYGYTF. The CDR3 coding sequence is TGTGCCAGTAGTATGGACAGGGTAGTATTACGCTATGGCTACACCTTC. Together with reference TRBV19 and TRBJ1-2, the CDR3 gives the full variable domain: DGGITQSPKYLFRKEGQNVTLSCEQNLNHDAMYWYRQDPGQGLRLIYYSQIVNDFQKGDIAEGYSVSREKKESFPLTVTSAQKNPTAFYLCASSMDRVVLRYGYTFGSGTRLTVV.